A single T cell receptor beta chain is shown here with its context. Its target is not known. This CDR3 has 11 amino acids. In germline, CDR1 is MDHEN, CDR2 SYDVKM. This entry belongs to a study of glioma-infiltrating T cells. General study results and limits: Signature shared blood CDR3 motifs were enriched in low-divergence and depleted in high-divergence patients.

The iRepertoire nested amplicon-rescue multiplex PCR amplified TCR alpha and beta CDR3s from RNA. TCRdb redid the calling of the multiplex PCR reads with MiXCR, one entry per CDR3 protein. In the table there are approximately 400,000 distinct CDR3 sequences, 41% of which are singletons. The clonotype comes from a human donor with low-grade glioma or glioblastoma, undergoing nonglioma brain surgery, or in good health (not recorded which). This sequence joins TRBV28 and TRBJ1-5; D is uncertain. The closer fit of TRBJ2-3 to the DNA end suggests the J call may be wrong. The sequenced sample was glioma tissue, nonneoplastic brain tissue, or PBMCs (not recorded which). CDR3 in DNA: TGTGCCAGCAGTCTTCATCAGCCCCAGTATTTT. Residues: CASSLHQPQYF.